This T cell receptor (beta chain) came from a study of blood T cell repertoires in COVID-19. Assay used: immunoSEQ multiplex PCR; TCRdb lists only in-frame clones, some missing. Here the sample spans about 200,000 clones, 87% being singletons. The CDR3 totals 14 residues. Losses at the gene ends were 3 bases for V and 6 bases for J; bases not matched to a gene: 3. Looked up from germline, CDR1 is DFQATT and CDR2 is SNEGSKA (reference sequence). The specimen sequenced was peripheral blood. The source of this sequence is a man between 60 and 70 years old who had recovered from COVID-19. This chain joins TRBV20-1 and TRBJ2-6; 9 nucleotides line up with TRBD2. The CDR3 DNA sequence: TGCAGTGCTAGTGGACTAGCGTCGGCCAACGTCCTGACTTTC. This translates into CSASGLASANVLTF.